This T cell receptor (beta chain) was retrieved from a study of T cell changes during pregnancy in multiple sclerosis. TCRdb's copy holds only in-frame clones and misses some; the assay was immunoSEQ multiplex PCR. The sample yields tens of thousands of clones, less than 95% seen once. This material consisted of CD4+ T cells from peripheral blood mononuclear cells, taken in the third trimester of pregnancy. The source of this sequence is a female donor in good health, enrolled as a control in a pregnancy study.

In DNA form, the CDR3 reads TGTGCCAGCAGCCGAGTAAACCCCCATAATGAAAAACTGTTTTTT. Amino acid sequence: CASSRVNPHNEKLFF. The V and J genes are TRBV14 and TRBJ1-4; no definite D call. Trimming stripped 4 bases from V and 4 bases from J, with 13 bases between. The CDR3 is 15 amino acids. Per germline, CDR1 SGHDN and CDR2 FVKESK.